This T cell receptor (beta chain) emerged from a study of T cell changes during pregnancy in multiple sclerosis. Trimming took off 2 bases at V and 7 bases at J, with 9 bases between the two ends. The CDR3 contains 13 residues. Germline CDR1 reads MNHEY; CDR2 reads SMNVEV (reference sequence). Comments on this clone: The sample holds other DNA sequences that translate to the same CDR3.

Measured with immunoSEQ multiplex PCR; TCRdb has only the in-frame clones, and not every one. The data show more than 65,000 clones, roughly 96% seen once. The input for sequencing was peripheral blood, taken in the second trimester of pregnancy. The TCR was taken from a female donor with multiple sclerosis, enrolled in a pregnancy study. The gene calls are TRBV27 and TRBJ2-1, with D perhaps TRBD2 (5 bases). The CDR3 nucleotides read TGTGCCAGCAGTTTACGCGGAGGAAATGAGCAGTTCTTC. Its protein product is CASSLRGGNEQFF.